The source of this T cell receptor beta chain is a study of blood T cell repertoires in COVID-19 (dated by TCRdb to 2018 to 2021). Background on the whole study: Collaborator samples came from the United States, Italy and Spain and covered acute and convalescent phases of COVID-19. The prospective study material was composed of cDNA or gDNA derived from T cells, B-cell-depleted T cells, or PBMCs. The dataset comprised deeply sampled blood TCRbeta repertoires from subjects exposed to, actively infected with, or recovered from COVID-19. A freely available public database, intended as a resource for researchers studying the immune response to SARS-CoV-2, is where the repertoires were released. Samples were obtained from the ongoing ImmuneRACE study (first 160 participants) and from 1,254 subjects provided by 6 global collaborators. Sample metadata almost always included a de-identified subject ID, COVID-19 status, age in years and sex. Where available, HLA class I and class II types were obtained from metadata supplied by the sample provider rather than from assay-based typing.

TCRbeta CDR3 regions were amplified from genomic DNA by means of the immunoSEQ Assay, a bias-controlled multiplex PCR. From the authors' description of their analysis: The number of nucleated cells in each sample was estimated from the amplification of reference gene primers within the assay. To quantify the absolute abundance of each unique TCRbeta CDR3 rearrangement, sequence reads were collapsed and filtered. Productive Simpson clonality was computed per sample as the square root of Simpson's diversity index over productive rearrangements. TCRdb stores this immuneACCESS table with in-frame sequences only. Part of the clones is absent; in the studies checked, under half of the shortfall reflects unresolved V genes, and no reason is known for the rest. Clone size and V and J calls were adopted from that table, with D and trimming inferred from the DNA. The sample table shows approximately 230,000 clones, and approximately 88% are seen once. Around 6.5% of the sample goes to the ten largest clones.

What the research found in general, with its limitations: The amount of clinical and demographic metadata varied by source and participant and was provided uncurated.

In Seattle, one collaborating source enrolled patients while the infection was active and tracked those patients longitudinally over the course of disease. Each collaborating institution followed its own protocols to collect whole blood in K2EDTA tubes. Collaborator samples were shipped for TCRbeta analysis as frozen whole blood, isolated PBMCs, or DNA extracted from either sample type. A note on this clone: This receptor's antigen is unknown. Nothing much larger sits one base from this clone, and base qualities are not available.

Specimen: peripheral blood. The TCR originated in a woman between 25 and 40 years old with COVID-19, enrolled during active disease.

Read as DNA, the sequence is TGCAGCGTTAGCGGGGGAACCTACGAGCAGTACTTC. The encoded protein is CSVSGGTYEQYF. The chain was built from TRBV29-1 and TRBJ2-7, and 8 bases in between align with TRBD2. For this chain, trimming is 5 bases at the V end and 2 bases at the J end, and the number of junction bases without a gene match is 2. The CDR3 contains 12 residues, cysteine and phenylalanine counted. Of the read, only the CDR3 DNA is kept; its 36 bases are in frame from base 1. Sequences SQVTM (CDR1) and ANQGSEA (CDR2) are obtained from the germline V gene.